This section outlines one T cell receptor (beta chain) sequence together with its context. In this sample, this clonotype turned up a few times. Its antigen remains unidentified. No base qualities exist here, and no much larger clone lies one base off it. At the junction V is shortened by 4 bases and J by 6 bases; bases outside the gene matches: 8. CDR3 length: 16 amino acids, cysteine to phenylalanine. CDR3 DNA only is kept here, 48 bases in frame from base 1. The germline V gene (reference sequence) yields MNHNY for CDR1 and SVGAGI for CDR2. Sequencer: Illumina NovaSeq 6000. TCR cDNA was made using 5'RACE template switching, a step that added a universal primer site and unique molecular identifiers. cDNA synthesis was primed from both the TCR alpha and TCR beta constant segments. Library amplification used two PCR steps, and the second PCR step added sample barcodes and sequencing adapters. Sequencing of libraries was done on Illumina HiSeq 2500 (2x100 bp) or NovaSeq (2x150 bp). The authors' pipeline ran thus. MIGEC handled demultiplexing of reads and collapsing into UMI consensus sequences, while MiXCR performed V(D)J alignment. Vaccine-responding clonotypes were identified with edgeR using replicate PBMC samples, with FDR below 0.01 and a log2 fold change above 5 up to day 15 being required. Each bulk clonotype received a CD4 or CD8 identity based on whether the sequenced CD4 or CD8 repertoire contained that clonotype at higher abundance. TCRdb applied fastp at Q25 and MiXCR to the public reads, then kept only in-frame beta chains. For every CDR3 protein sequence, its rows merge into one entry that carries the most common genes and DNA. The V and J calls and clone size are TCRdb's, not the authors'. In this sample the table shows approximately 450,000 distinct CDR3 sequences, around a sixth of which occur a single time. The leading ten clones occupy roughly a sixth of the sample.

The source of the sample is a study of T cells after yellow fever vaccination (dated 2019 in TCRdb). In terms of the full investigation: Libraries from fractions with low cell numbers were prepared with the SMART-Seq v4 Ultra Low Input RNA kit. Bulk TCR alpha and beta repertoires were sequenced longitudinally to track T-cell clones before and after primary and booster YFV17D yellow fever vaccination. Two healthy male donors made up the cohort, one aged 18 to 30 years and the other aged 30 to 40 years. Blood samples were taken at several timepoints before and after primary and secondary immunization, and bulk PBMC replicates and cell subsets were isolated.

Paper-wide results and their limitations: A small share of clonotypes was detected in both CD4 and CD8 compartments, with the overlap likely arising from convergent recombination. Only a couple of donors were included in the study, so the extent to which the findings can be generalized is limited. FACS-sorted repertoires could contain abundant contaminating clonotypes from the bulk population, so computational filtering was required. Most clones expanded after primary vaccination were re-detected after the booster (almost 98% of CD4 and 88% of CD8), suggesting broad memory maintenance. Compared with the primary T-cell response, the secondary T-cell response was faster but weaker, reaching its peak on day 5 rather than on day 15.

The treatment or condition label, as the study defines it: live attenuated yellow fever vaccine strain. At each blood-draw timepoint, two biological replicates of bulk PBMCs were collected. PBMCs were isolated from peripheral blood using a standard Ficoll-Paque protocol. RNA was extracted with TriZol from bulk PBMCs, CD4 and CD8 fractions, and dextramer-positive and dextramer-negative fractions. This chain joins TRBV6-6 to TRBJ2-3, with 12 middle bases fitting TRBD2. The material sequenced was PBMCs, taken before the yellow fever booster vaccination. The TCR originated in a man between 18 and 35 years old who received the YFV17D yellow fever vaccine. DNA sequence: TGTGCCAGCAGTTTCCTAGCGGGGGGGCGTTACGATACGCAGTATTTT. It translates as CASSFLAGGRYDTQYF.